The following is a T cell receptor beta chain sequence with its context. The length of the CDR3 is 15 residues. Trimming removed 1 base at V and 4 bases at J, with 14 bases between. Germline V gene sequence: CDR1 SGHDN, CDR2 FVKESK. The sample is drawn from a study of blood T cell repertoires in COVID-19. Study-wide context: Samples representing acute and convalescent COVID-19 were sourced from the United States, Italy and Spain. The cDNA or gDNA used as material had been derived from T cells, B-cell-depleted T cells, or PBMCs.

Clones were read by immunoSEQ multiplex PCR, and TCRdb kept only the in-frame ones, dropping some. Among some 210,000 clones listed, roughly 86% were seen once. Sequences were obtained from peripheral blood. The source of this sequence is a woman aged 40 to 50 with acute or convalescent COVID-19. This sequence joins TRBV14 and TRBJ2-7; weak D call: TRBD2 (6 bases). This chain's CDR3 is CASSQVGGWNYEQYF. DNA for the CDR3: TGTGCCAGCAGCCAAGTTGGGGGGTGGAATTACGAGCAGTACTTC.